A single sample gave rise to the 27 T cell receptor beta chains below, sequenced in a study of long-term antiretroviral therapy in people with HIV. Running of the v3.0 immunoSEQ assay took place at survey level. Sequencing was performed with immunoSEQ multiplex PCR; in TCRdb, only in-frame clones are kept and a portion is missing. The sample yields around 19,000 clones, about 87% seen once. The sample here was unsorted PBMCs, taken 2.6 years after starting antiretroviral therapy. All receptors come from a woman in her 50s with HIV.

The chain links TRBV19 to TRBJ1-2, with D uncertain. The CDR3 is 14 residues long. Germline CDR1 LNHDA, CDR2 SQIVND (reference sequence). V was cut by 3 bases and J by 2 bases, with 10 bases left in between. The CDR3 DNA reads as TGTGCCAGTAGTATCGACGGTTACAACTATGGCTACACCTTC. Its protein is CASSIDGYNYGYTF.

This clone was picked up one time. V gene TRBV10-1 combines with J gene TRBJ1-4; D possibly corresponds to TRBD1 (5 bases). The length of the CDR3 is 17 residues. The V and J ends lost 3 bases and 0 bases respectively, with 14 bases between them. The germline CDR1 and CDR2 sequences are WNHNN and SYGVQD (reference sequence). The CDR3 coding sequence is TGCGCCAGCAGTGAAGGGGACCGTATAACAACTAATGAAAAACTGTTTTTT. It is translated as CASSEGDRITTNEKLFF.

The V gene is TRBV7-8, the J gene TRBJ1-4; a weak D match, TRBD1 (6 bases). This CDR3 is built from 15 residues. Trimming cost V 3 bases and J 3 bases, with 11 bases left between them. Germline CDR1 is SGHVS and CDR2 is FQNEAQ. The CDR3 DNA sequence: TGTGCCAGCAGCTTTTGGGACAAATCTAATGAAAAACTGTTTTTT. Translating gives CASSFWDKSNEKLFF.

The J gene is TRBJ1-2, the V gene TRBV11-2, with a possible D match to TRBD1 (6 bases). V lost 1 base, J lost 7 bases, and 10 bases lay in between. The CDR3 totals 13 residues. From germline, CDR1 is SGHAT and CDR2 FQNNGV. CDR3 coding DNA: TGTGCCAGCAGCTTAGTACAGGGAGGTGGCTACACCTTC. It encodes CASSLVQGGGYTF. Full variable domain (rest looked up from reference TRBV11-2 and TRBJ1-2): EAGVAQSPRYKIIEKRQSVAFWCNPISGHATLYWYQQILGQGPKLLIQFQNNGVVDDSQLPKDRFSAERLKGVDSTLKIQPAKLEDSAVYLCASSLVQGGGYTFGSGTRLTVV.

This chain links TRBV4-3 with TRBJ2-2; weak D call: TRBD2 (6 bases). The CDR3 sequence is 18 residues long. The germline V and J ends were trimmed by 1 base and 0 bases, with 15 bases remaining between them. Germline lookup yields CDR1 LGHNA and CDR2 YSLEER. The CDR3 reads CASSQGVADPPNTGELFF. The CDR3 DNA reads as TGCGCCAGCAGCCAAGGGGTAGCGGACCCCCCGAACACCGGGGAGCTGTTTTTT.

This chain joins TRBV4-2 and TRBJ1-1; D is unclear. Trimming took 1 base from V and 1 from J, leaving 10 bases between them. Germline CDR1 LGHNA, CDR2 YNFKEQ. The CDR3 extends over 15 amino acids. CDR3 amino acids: CASSQAGSQNTEAFF. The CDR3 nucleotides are TGTGCCAGCAGCCAAGCGGGGAGCCAGAACACTGAAGCTTTCTTT.

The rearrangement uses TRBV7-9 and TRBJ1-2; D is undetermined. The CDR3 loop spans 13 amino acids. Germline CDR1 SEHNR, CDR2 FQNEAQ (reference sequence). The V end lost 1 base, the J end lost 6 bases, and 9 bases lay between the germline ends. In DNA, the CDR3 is TGTGCCAGCAGCTTAGTCGAAGGGCATGGCTACACCTTC. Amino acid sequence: CASSLVEGHGYTF.

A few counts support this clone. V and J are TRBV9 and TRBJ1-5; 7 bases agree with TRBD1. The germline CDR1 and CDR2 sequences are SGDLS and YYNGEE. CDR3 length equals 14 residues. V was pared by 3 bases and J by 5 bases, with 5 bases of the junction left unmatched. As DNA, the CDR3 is TGTGCCAGCAGCGGAGGGACAGAACATCAGCCCCAGCATTTT. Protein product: CASSGGTEHQPQHF.

The CDR3 sequence: CASSPAQGQGETQYF. The CDR3 DNA reads as TGTGCCAGCTCACCAGCCCAGGGACAGGGGGAGACCCAGTACTTC. The genes are TRBV18 and TRBJ2-5, with 10 nucleotides matching TRBD1. V shed 2 bases, J shed 5 bases, and the junction held 5 bases outside the gene matches. The CDR3 sequence is 15 residues long. Per germline, CDR1 KGHSH and CDR2 LQKENI.

The CDR3 spells CASSVDGGAVDTEAFF. The CDR3 region has the DNA TGTGCCAGCAGCGTAGACGGGGGCGCGGTGGACACTGAAGCTTTCTTT. The V gene is TRBV9, the J gene TRBJ1-1; D may be TRBD1 (6 bases). CDR3 length: 16 residues. CDR1 SGDLS and CDR2 YYNGEE come from the germline V gene. V lost 0 bases to trimming and J lost 3 bases, with 15 bases between them.

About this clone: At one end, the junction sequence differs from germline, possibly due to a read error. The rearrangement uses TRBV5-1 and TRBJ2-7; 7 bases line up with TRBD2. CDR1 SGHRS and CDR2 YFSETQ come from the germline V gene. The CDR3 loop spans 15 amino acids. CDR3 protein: CANSLGPSGLNEQYF. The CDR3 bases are TGCGCCAACAGCTTGGGGCCTAGCGGACTAAACGAGCAGTACTTC.

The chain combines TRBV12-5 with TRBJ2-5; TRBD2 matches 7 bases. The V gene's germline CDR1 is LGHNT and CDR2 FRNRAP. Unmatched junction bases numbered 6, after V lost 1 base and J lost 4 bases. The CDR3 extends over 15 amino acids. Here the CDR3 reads CASGLGSGNRETQYF. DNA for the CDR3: TGTGCTAGTGGTTTGGGAAGCGGGAATCGAGAGACCCAGTACTTC.

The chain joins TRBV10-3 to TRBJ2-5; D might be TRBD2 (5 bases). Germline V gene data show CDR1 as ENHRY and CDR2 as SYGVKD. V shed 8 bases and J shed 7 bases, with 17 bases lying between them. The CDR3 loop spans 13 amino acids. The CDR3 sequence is CAILDPGVGTQYF. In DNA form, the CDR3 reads TGTGCCATCCTCGACCCCGGGGTAGGGACCCAGTACTTC.

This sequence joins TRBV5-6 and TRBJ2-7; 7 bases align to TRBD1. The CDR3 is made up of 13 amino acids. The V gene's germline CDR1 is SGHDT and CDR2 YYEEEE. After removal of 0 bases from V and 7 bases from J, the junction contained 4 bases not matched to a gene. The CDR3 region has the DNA TGTGCCAGCAGCTTGGGAGGGGGCCGGGAGCAGTACTTC. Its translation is CASSLGGGREQYF.

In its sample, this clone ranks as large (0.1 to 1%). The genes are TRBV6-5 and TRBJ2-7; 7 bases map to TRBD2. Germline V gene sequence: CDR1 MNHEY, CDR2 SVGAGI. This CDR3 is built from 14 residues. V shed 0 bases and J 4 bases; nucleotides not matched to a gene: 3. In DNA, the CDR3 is TGTGCCAGCAGTTACTCGCTAGCGGAGTACGAGCAGTACTTC. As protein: CASSYSLAEYEQYF.

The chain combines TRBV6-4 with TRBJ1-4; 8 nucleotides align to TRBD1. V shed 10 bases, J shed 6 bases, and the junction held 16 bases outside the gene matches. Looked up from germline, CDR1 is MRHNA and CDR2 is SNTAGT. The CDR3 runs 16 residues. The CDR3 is CATKTLFRGRDEKLFF. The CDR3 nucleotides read TGTGCCACCAAGACCCTATTCAGGGGGCGGGATGAAAAACTGTTTTTT.

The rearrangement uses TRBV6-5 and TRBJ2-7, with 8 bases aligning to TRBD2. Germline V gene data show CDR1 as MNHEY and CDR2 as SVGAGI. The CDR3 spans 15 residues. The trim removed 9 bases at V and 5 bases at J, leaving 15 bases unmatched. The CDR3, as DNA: TGTGCCAGTGGGGGGGGCCCAGCGGGAGCCCACGAGCAGTACTTC. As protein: CASGGGPAGAHEQYF.

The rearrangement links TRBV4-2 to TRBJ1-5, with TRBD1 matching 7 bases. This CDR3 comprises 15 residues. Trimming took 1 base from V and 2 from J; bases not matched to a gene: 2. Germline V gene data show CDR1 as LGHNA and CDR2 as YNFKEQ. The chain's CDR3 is CASSQATGGNQPQHF. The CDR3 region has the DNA TGTGCCAGCAGCCAAGCAACAGGGGGCAATCAGCCCCAGCATTTT.

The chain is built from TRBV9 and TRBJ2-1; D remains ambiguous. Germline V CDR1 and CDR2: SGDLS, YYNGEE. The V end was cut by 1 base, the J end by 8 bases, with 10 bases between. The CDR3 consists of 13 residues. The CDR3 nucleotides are TGTGCCAGCAGCGTATGGGCTGTAGATGAGCAGTTCTTC. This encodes CASSVWAVDEQFF. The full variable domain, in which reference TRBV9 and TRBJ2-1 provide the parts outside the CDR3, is DSGVTQTPKHLITATGQRVTLRCSPRSGDLSVYWYQQSLDQGLQFLIQYYNGEERAKGNILERFSAQQFPDLHSELNLSSLELGDSALYFCASSVWAVDEQFFGPGTRLTVL.

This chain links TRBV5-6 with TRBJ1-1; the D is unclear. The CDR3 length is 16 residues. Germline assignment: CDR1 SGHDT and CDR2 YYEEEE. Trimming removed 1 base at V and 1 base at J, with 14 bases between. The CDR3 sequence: CASSLIGQQTNTEAFF. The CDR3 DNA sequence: TGTGCCAGCAGCTTGATTGGTCAACAGACGAACACTGAAGCTTTCTTT.

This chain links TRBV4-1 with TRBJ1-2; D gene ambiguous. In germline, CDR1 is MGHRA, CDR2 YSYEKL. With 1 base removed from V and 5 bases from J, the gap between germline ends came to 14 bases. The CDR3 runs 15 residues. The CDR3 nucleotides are TGCGCCAGCAGCCAAGTGTCCAGTCCCACTTATGGCTACACCTTC. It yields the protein CASSQVSSPTYGYTF.

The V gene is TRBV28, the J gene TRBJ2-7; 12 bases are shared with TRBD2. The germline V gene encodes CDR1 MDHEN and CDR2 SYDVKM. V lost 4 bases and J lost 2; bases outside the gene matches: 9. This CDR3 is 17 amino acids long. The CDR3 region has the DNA TGTGCCAGCAGTTCCGGGACTAGCGGGCCGTACGCCTACGAGCAGTACTTC. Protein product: CASSSGTSGPYAYEQYF.

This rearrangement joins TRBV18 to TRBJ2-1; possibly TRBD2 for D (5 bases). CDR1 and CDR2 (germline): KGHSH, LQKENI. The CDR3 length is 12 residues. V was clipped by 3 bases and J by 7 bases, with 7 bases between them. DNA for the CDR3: TGTGCCAGCTCACCGAGGGCAAATGAGCAGTTCTTC. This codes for CASSPRANEQFF.

Written as DNA, the CDR3 is TGTGCCAGTAGGCTAGCGGGAGGGTCCTACAATGAGCAGTTCTTC. It yields the protein CASRLAGGSYNEQFF. The chain employs TRBV19 and TRBJ2-1; TRBD2 matches 12 bases. The junction had 1 base not matched to a gene; V was cut back by 6 bases and J by 1 base. The CDR3 has 15 amino acids. The germline gives CDR1 LNHDA, CDR2 SQIVND (reference sequence). Full variable domain (rest looked up from reference TRBV19 and TRBJ2-1): DGGITQSPKYLFRKEGQNVTLSCEQNLNHDAMYWYRQDPGQGLRLIYYSQIVNDFQKGDIAEGYSVSREKKESFPLTVTSAQKNPTAFYLCASRLAGGSYNEQFFGPGTRLTVL.

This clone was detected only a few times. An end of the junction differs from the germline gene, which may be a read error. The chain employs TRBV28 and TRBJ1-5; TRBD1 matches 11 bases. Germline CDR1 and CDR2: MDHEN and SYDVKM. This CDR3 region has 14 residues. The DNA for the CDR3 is TGTGCCAGCAGTCCGGGACAGGGGGATCAACCCCAGCATTTT. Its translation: CASSPGQGDQPQHF.

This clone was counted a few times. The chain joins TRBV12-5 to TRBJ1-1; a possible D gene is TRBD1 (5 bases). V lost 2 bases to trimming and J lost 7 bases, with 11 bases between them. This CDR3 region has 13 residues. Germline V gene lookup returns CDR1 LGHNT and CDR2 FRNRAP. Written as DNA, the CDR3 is TGTGCTAGTGGTTTGATACGGGGACTTGAAGCTTTCTTT. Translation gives CASGLIRGLEAFF.

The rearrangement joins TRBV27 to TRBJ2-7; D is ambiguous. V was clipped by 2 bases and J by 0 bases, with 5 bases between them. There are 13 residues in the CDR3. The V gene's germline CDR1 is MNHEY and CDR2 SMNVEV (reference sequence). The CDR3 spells CASSLGYSYEQYF. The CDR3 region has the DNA TGTGCCAGCAGTTTAGGGTACTCCTACGAGCAGTACTTC.